This T cell receptor (beta chain) stems from a study of shared clonotypes between healthy human individuals. Study context: Three CD4 naive, three CD4 memory, two CD8 naive and one CD8 memory plate were used per donor. Study observations and caveats: Of the naive CD4 clonotypes, about 5.4% were shared across a handful of donors. Memory subsets generally showed lower estimated richness than naive subsets.

This clone occurred a few times. Its antigen is as yet unknown. Other nucleotide sequences from this sample produce the same CDR3. Sequencing used immunoSEQ multiplex PCR; TCRdb keeps in-frame clones, though not all of them. The repertoire consists of some 790,000 clones, with around 70% occurring once and the leading ten covering approximately 1.7%. The CDR3 totals 15 residues. In germline, CDR1 is MDHEN, CDR2 SYDVKM. J gave up 0 bases and V 6 bases, and 4 bases lay outside the gene matches. The receptor was isolated from a woman between 25 and 40 years old in good health. The specimen sequenced was memory CD4+ T cells sorted from blood. Subset: CD45RA-negative fraction. V usage is TRBV28 and J usage is TRBJ1-4, with 7 bases identical to TRBD1. CDR3 bases: TGTGCCAGCAGGGGAGGGACAGCAACTAATGAAAAACTGTTTTTT. Encoded protein: CASRGGTATNEKLFF.